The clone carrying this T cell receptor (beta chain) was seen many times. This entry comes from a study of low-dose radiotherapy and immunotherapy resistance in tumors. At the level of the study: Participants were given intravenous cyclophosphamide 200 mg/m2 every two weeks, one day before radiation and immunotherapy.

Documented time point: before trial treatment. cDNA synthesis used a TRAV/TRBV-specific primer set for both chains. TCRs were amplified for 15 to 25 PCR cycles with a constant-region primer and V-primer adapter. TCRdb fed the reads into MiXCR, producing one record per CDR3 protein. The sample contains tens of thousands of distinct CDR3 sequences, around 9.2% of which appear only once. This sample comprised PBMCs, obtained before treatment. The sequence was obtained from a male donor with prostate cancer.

DNA of the CDR3: TGTGCCAGCACCCAGTCGAGGTCGGACGGAGAAATTCTCGATGAGCAGTTCTTC. Its translation is CASTQSRSDGEILDEQFF. The rearrangement uses TRBV28 and TRBJ2-1; the D is unclear. The germline CDR1 and CDR2 sequences are MDHEN and SYDVKM. The CDR3 extends over 18 amino acids. V was trimmed by 7 bases and J by 8 bases, leaving 30 bases between them.